These T cell receptor beta chains were read from a single sample in a study of cytomegalovirus exposure and HLA in healthy donors. TCRdb's table, derived via immunoSEQ multiplex PCR, lists solely in-frame clones and lacks some. The table shows 100,000 to 150,000 clones, with roughly 83% occurring only once. What was sequenced was PBMCs. These receptor sequences come from a girl aged 2 to 9 in good health and CMV-seronegative. CDR3s include the opening cysteine and the closing phenylalanine or tryptophan. Each record gives: CDR3 DNA, CDR3 protein, D gene, V gene, clone size, J gene. A D gene is named only where the DNA matches it firmly. The size of a clone is reported for some rows only, either as once, few or many, or as a class for expanded clones.

CDR3 DNA: TGTGCCAGCAGCCAAGAACGGCAGGGCTCCTACAATGAGCAGTTCTTC; CDR3 protein: CASSQERQGSYNEQFF; D gene: NA; V gene: TRBV4-2; clone size: NA; J gene: TRBJ2-1
CDR3 DNA: TGTGCCAGCAGCTTTGGGAGCGGGAGGAACAGAAATGAGCAGTTCTTC; CDR3 protein: CASSFGSGRNRNEQFF; D gene: TRBD2; V gene: TRBV7-8; clone size: few; J gene: TRBJ2-1
CDR3 DNA: TGTGCCAGTAGTCTTGCGACAGGGGCGACCTACGAGCAGTACTTC; CDR3 protein: CASSLATGATYEQYF; D gene: TRBD1; V gene: TRBV19; clone size: NA; J gene: TRBJ2-7
CDR3 DNA: TGTGCCAGCAGTTTACGACAAAACACCGGGGAGCTGTTTTTT; CDR3 protein: CASSLRQNTGELFF; D gene: NA; V gene: TRBV27; clone size: NA; J gene: TRBJ2-2
CDR3 DNA: TGTGCCAGCAGCTTGGGGGGAGAAGGAGAGCAGTACTTC; CDR3 protein: CASSLGGEGEQYF; D gene: NA; V gene: TRBV7-8; clone size: NA; J gene: TRBJ2-7
CDR3 DNA: TGTGCCAGCAGCTTAGCGCGGGCTTTCGACCGTGAAAAACTGTTTTTT; CDR3 protein: CASSLARAFDREKLFF; D gene: NA; V gene: TRBV7-9; clone size: NA; J gene: TRBJ1-4
CDR3 DNA: TGTGCCAGCAGCCAATCTAGCGGGGGGAGCTCCTACGAGCAGTACTTC; CDR3 protein: CASSQSSGGSSYEQYF; D gene: TRBD2; V gene: TRBV4-2; clone size: NA; J gene: TRBJ2-7
CDR3 DNA: TGCGCCAGCAGCTTGGCTCGACAGGGTGCGGCTGAAGCTTTCTTT; CDR3 protein: CASSLARQGAAEAFF; D gene: TRBD1; V gene: TRBV5-1; clone size: NA; J gene: TRBJ1-1
CDR3 DNA: TGTGCCACCAGCAGGGAGCTCACAACTAATGAAAAACTGTTTTTT; CDR3 protein: CATSRELTTNEKLFF; D gene: NA; V gene: TRBV15; clone size: NA; J gene: TRBJ1-4
CDR3 DNA: TGTGCCAGCAACCCAGGGACTAGTTCCTACAATGAGCAGTTCTTC; CDR3 protein: CASNPGTSSYNEQFF; D gene: TRBD2; V gene: TRBV5-5; clone size: NA; J gene: TRBJ2-1
CDR3 DNA: TGTGCCACCAGCAGAGAGGGCCGCGGGACTGAAGCTTTCTTT; CDR3 protein: CATSREGRGTEAFF; D gene: NA; V gene: TRBV15; clone size: once; J gene: TRBJ1-1
CDR3 DNA: TGTGCCAGCAGCCTAAAGTTCGGTAGCTCCTATAATTCACCCCTCCACTTT; CDR3 protein: CASSLKFGSSYNSPLHF; D gene: NA; V gene: TRBV11-2; clone size: NA; J gene: TRBJ1-6
CDR3 DNA: TGTGCCAGCCGCTCCCAAACGGGGTACAATGAGCAGTTCTTC; CDR3 protein: CASRSQTGYNEQFF; D gene: NA; V gene: TRBV25-1; clone size: NA; J gene: TRBJ2-1
CDR3 DNA: TGTGCCTGGAGTCGTAGTCGGGGTCCACTCTCTGGAAACACCATATATTTT; CDR3 protein: CAWSRSRGPLSGNTIYF; D gene: NA; V gene: TRBV30; clone size: NA; J gene: TRBJ1-3
CDR3 DNA: TGCGCCAGCAGCTTGGTACAGGGGGACCTCTACGAGCAGTACTTC; CDR3 protein: CASSLVQGDLYEQYF; D gene: TRBD1; V gene: TRBV5-1; clone size: NA; J gene: TRBJ2-7
CDR3 DNA: TGTGCCAGCAGTGCGAGGGCTAGCGGGGTCACAGATACGCAGTATTTT; CDR3 protein: CASSARASGVTDTQYF; D gene: TRBD2; V gene: TRBV25-1; clone size: NA; J gene: TRBJ2-3
CDR3 DNA: TGTGCCAGCAGCTTAGTTTCCGGGGATAGCAATCAGCCCCAGCATTTT; CDR3 protein: CASSLVSGDSNQPQHF; D gene: NA; V gene: TRBV7-8; clone size: NA; J gene: TRBJ1-5
CDR3 DNA: TGTGCCATCAGTGAACGGGGCAGTTACAGGGCGGGTGAAGCTTTCTTT; CDR3 protein: CAISERGSYRAGEAFF; D gene: NA; V gene: TRBV10-3; clone size: NA; J gene: TRBJ1-1
CDR3 DNA: TGTGCCAGCAGTCAAAACAGGGGAACCTACGAGCAGTACTTC; CDR3 protein: CASSQNRGTYEQYF; D gene: TRBD1; V gene: TRBV6-1; clone size: NA; J gene: TRBJ2-7
CDR3 DNA: TGTGCCTGGAGTGTACCTGCTAGCGGGAGTAACTACGAGCAGTACTTC; CDR3 protein: CAWSVPASGSNYEQYF; D gene: TRBD2; V gene: TRBV30; clone size: NA; J gene: TRBJ2-7
CDR3 DNA: TGCGCCAGCAGCCAAGACACTACTGCCCGTCGGCCCCAGCATTTT; CDR3 protein: CASSQDTTARRPQHF; D gene: NA; V gene: TRBV4-1; clone size: NA; J gene: TRBJ1-5
CDR3 DNA: TGTGCCAGCAGGGACAGGGGCCAGAGCAATCAGCCCCAGCATTTT; CDR3 protein: CASRDRGQSNQPQHF; D gene: TRBD1; V gene: TRBV7-2; clone size: once; J gene: TRBJ1-5
CDR3 DNA: TGTGCCAGCAGCACGGACAGGGGTGCCAAAAACATTCAGTACTTC; CDR3 protein: CASSTDRGAKNIQYF; D gene: TRBD1; V gene: TRBV7-3; clone size: NA; J gene: TRBJ2-4
CDR3 DNA: TGTGCCGGCAATGGACCAGGGGGCGTTCGAACAGATACGCAGTATTTT; CDR3 protein: CAGNGPGGVRTDTQYF; D gene: TRBD1; V gene: TRBV2; clone size: NA; J gene: TRBJ2-3
CDR3 DNA: TGTGCCAGCAGCGGAGGTGACGGACAGGGCTACGAGCAGTACTTC; CDR3 protein: CASSGGDGQGYEQYF; D gene: TRBD1; V gene: TRBV9; clone size: NA; J gene: TRBJ2-7
CDR3 DNA: TGTGCCAGCAGCGAGACAGGGGGCAAATACGAGCAGTACTTC; CDR3 protein: CASSETGGKYEQYF; D gene: TRBD1; V gene: TRBV2; clone size: NA; J gene: TRBJ2-7
CDR3 DNA: TGTGCCAGCAGCTGGGGGGTGGACAGGGGGCTCTACAATGAGCAGTTCTTC; CDR3 protein: CASSWGVDRGLYNEQFF; D gene: TRBD1; V gene: TRBV5-6; clone size: once; J gene: TRBJ2-1
CDR3 DNA: TGTGCCAGCAGTCAACTAGTCCCGGCCTCCTACAATGAGCAGTTCTTC; CDR3 protein: CASSQLVPASYNEQFF; D gene: NA; V gene: TRBV6-6; clone size: few; J gene: TRBJ2-1
CDR3 DNA: TGCGCCAGCAGCCAACAGGGGGAGGTTGTAGTGGAAAAACTGTTTTTT; CDR3 protein: CASSQQGEVVVEKLFF; D gene: TRBD1; V gene: TRBV4-1; clone size: NA; J gene: TRBJ1-4
CDR3 DNA: TGTGCCAGCAGCCGAAACAGTTACACAGATACGCAGTATTTT; CDR3 protein: CASSRNSYTDTQYF; D gene: NA; V gene: TRBV7-2; clone size: NA; J gene: TRBJ2-3
CDR3 DNA: TGTGCCAGCAGTGTTGTGTCTAGCGGGGGGTACGAGCAGTACTTC; CDR3 protein: CASSVVSSGGYEQYF; D gene: TRBD2; V gene: TRBV27; clone size: NA; J gene: TRBJ2-7
CDR3 DNA: TGTGCCACCAGCAGAGATACAGGGTACTCTCAGCCCCAGCATTTT; CDR3 protein: CATSRDTGYSQPQHF; D gene: NA; V gene: TRBV15; clone size: few; J gene: TRBJ1-5
CDR3 DNA: TGTGCCAGCAGTGAAGCGGGGGGGACAGATACGCAGTATTTT; CDR3 protein: CASSEAGGTDTQYF; D gene: TRBD2; V gene: TRBV2; clone size: few; J gene: TRBJ2-3
CDR3 DNA: TGTGCCAGCAGCCAGGGAAGCAATCAGCCCCAGCATTTT; CDR3 protein: CASSQGSNQPQHF; D gene: NA; V gene: TRBV7-6; clone size: NA; J gene: TRBJ1-5
CDR3 DNA: TGTGCCAGCAAACTAGACAGGGGACCTAACTATGGCTACACCTTC; CDR3 protein: CASKLDRGPNYGYTF; D gene: TRBD1; V gene: TRBV6-4; clone size: NA; J gene: TRBJ1-2
CDR3 DNA: TGTGCCAGTAGTATACCCGGACTAGTCTACAATGAGCAGTTCTTC; CDR3 protein: CASSIPGLVYNEQFF; D gene: TRBD2; V gene: TRBV19; clone size: once; J gene: TRBJ2-1
CDR3 DNA: TGCGCCAGCAGCCAAGAAGACAGGGCTTATGGTGGCTACACCTTC; CDR3 protein: CASSQEDRAYGGYTF; D gene: TRBD1; V gene: TRBV4-1; clone size: NA; J gene: TRBJ1-2
CDR3 DNA: TGTGCCAGCAGCTTAGTTAGCCCAAAGGCTACCGGGACAGGGTGTGAAAAACTGTTTTTT; CDR3 protein: CASSLVSPKATGTGCEKLFF; D gene: TRBD1; V gene: TRBV11-3; clone size: NA; J gene: TRBJ1-4
CDR3 DNA: TGTGCCAGCAGCAAAAGGTATGGCGGGATCAGGGGGTACGAGCAGTACTTC; CDR3 protein: CASSKRYGGIRGYEQYF; D gene: NA; V gene: TRBV21-1; clone size: NA; J gene: TRBJ2-7
CDR3 DNA: TGTGCCAGCAGCCCGTGGGTTCAGGGGAGGGATTCACCCCTCCACTTT; CDR3 protein: CASSPWVQGRDSPLHF; D gene: NA; V gene: TRBV7-9; clone size: NA; J gene: TRBJ1-6
CDR3 DNA: TGCGCCAGCAGCTTGGCGAGTCTAGCGGGAGGGGGCACAGATACGCAGTATTTT; CDR3 protein: CASSLASLAGGGTDTQYF; D gene: TRBD2; V gene: TRBV5-1; clone size: NA; J gene: TRBJ2-3
CDR3 DNA: TGTGCCAGCAGTCCACACAGCAGCTCCTACGAGCAGTACTTC; CDR3 protein: CASSPHSSSYEQYF; D gene: NA; V gene: TRBV27; clone size: NA; J gene: TRBJ2-7
CDR3 DNA: TGTGCCAGCAGCCCGGGACTGGCTAGCGATGAGCAGTTCTTC; CDR3 protein: CASSPGLASDEQFF; D gene: NA; V gene: TRBV6-4; clone size: NA; J gene: TRBJ2-1
CDR3 DNA: TGTGCCAGCTCACCCGGGACAGGGAACGAGCAGTACTTC; CDR3 protein: CASSPGTGNEQYF; D gene: TRBD1; V gene: TRBV18; clone size: NA; J gene: TRBJ2-7
CDR3 DNA: TGCGCCAGCAGCCAAGCGCTAGCGGGGAAAATAGATACGCAGTATTTT; CDR3 protein: CASSQALAGKIDTQYF; D gene: TRBD2; V gene: TRBV4-3; clone size: NA; J gene: TRBJ2-3
CDR3 DNA: TGTGCCAGCAGTGACAGTAGCGGGGGCAACACCGGGGAGCTGTTTTTT; CDR3 protein: CASSDSSGGNTGELFF; D gene: TRBD2; V gene: TRBV6-4; clone size: NA; J gene: TRBJ2-2
CDR3 DNA: TGTGCCAGTAGTGTCCCCGGGACAGGGAACGAGCAGTACTTC; CDR3 protein: CASSVPGTGNEQYF; D gene: TRBD1; V gene: TRBV19; clone size: NA; J gene: TRBJ2-7
CDR3 DNA: TGTGCCAGTACTTTAACGCGGGGTTCTAGCGGTTACTACGAGCAGTACTTC; CDR3 protein: CASTLTRGSSGYYEQYF; D gene: TRBD2; V gene: TRBV28; clone size: NA; J gene: TRBJ2-7
CDR3 DNA: TGTGCCAGCAGCTTAACTCACCTTCTAGCGGGGATCGTCCAAGAGACCCAGTACTTC; CDR3 protein: CASSLTHLLAGIVQETQYF; D gene: TRBD2; V gene: TRBV7-3; clone size: NA; J gene: TRBJ2-5
CDR3 DNA: TGTGCCAGCAGTTTAGCCGGCTCTGGGGCCAACGTCCTGACTTTC; CDR3 protein: CASSLAGSGANVLTF; D gene: NA; V gene: TRBV27; clone size: few; J gene: TRBJ2-6
CDR3 DNA: TGCGCCAGCAGCCTAGGGGCAGATACGCAGTATTTT; CDR3 protein: CASSLGADTQYF; D gene: NA; V gene: TRBV4-3; clone size: NA; J gene: TRBJ2-3
CDR3 DNA: TGTGCCGTCAACAGGGGGTCGAGCTCCTACAATGAGCAGTTCTTC; CDR3 protein: CAVNRGSSSYNEQFF; D gene: TRBD1; V gene: TRBV2; clone size: NA; J gene: TRBJ2-1
CDR3 DNA: TGTGCCAGCAGCGTTTGGGGACAGATAGGTTCCGGGGAGCTGTTTTTT; CDR3 protein: CASSVWGQIGSGELFF; D gene: TRBD1; V gene: TRBV9; clone size: NA; J gene: TRBJ2-2
CDR3 DNA: TGTGCCAGCAGCCAAGATCTAGCGGGAGGCCGTGGGACCCAGTACTTC; CDR3 protein: CASSQDLAGGRGTQYF; D gene: TRBD2; V gene: TRBV4-2; clone size: NA; J gene: TRBJ2-5
CDR3 DNA: TGCGCCAGCAGTGACAGGGAAAACACCGGGGAGCTGTTTTTT; CDR3 protein: CASSDRENTGELFF; D gene: NA; V gene: TRBV10-2; clone size: NA; J gene: TRBJ2-2